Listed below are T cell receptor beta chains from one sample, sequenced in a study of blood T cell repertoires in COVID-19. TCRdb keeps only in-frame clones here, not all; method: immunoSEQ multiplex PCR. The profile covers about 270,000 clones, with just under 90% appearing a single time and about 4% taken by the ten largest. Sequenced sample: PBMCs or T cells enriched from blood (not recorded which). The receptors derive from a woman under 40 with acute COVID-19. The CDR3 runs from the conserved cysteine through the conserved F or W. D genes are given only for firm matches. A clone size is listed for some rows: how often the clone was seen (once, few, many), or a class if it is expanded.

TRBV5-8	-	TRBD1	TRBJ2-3	CASSLMTGVKFTDTQYF	TGTGCCAGCAGCTTAATGACAGGGGTAAAATTCACAGATACGCAGTATTTT
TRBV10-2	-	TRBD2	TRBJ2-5	CASRGTSGPETQYF	TGCGCCAGCAGGGGGACTAGCGGCCCGGAGACCCAGTACTTC
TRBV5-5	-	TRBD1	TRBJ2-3	CASSFSGQTDTQYF	TGTGCCAGCAGCTTCTCGGGACAGACAGATACGCAGTATTTT
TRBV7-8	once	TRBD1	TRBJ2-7	CASRHSGQGVGEQYF	TGTGCCAGCAGACACTCGGGACAGGGGGTAGGCGAGCAGTACTTC
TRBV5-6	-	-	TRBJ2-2	CASSFSGTGELFF	TGTGCCAGCAGCTTCAGCGGCACCGGGGAGCTGTTTTTT
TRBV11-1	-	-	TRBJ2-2	CASSRESTVFTGELFF	TGTGCCAGCAGCCGGGAGTCGACCGTCTTTACCGGGGAGCTGTTTTTT
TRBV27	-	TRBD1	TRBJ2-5	CASASDRGQTQYF	TGTGCCAGCGCCTCAGACAGGGGACAGACCCAGTACTTC
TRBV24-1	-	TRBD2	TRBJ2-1	CATSGLAGDYEQFF	TGTGCCACCAGTGGACTAGCGGGAGACTATGAGCAGTTCTTC
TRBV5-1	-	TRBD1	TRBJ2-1	CASSATGTGNNEQFF	TGCGCCAGCAGCGCCACCGGGACAGGAAACAATGAGCAGTTCTTC
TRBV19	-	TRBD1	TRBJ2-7	CASSSTGGEQYF	TGTGCCAGTAGTAGCACAGGGGGCGAGCAGTACTTC
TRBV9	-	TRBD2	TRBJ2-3	CASSVGLAGVVLDTQYF	TGTGCCAGCAGCGTAGGACTAGCGGGAGTGGTTTTAGATACGCAGTATTTT
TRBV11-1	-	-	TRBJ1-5	CASSLGRGQPQHF	TGTGCCAGCAGCTTAGGCAGAGGGCAGCCCCAGCATTTT
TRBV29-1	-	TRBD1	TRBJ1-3	CSVTGEVGSGNTIYF	TGCAGCGTAACAGGGGAGGTCGGCTCTGGAAACACCATATATTTT
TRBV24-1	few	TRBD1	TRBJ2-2	CATSGYAGTGFSGELFF	TGTGCCACCAGTGGTTATGCCGGGACAGGGTTTTCCGGGGAGCTGTTTTTT
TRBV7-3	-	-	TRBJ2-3	CASSYGRTGTDTQYF	TGTGCCAGCAGCTACGGGAGGACAGGGACAGATACGCAGTATTTT